The rows below give T cell receptor beta chains drawn from one sample of a study of tumor-infiltrating lymphocytes in primary liver carcinoma. MiXCR, applied by TCRdb to the multiplex PCR reads, yields one record per CDR3 protein. In the table there are 150,000 to 200,000 distinct CDR3 sequences, approximately 60% of which are singletons. The sample taken for sequencing was peripheral blood. The receptors here all came from a man aged 35 to 55 with primary liver carcinoma and hepatitis B virus infection. CDR3s include the opening cysteine and the closing phenylalanine or tryptophan. A D gene is named only where the DNA matches it firmly. Clone size is given for some rows only: seen once, a few or many times, or a class if the clone is expanded.

D gene,V gene,clone size,J gene,CDR3 DNA,CDR3 protein
.,TRBV6-6,.,TRBJ2-7,TGTGCCAGCAGTTACCTAGGGAGCTACGAGCAGTACTTC,CASSYLGSYEQYF
TRBD2,TRBV5-6,.,TRBJ2-7,TGTGCCAGCAGCTTGCAACTAGCGAGGTACGAGCAGTACTTC,CASSLQLARYEQYF
.,TRBV6-2/TRBV6-3,.,TRBJ2-6,TGTGCCAGCAGTTCCCCCTCAACAGGTTCTGGGGCCAACGTCCTGACTTTC,CASSSPSTGSGANVLTF
TRBD2,TRBV29-1,many,TRBJ2-2,TGCAGCGTTGAAGGCCGGACTAGCGGACTGAACACCGGGGAGCTGTTTTTT,CSVEGRTSGLNTGELFF
TRBD1,TRBV5-1,.,TRBJ1-6,TGCGCCAGCAGCACGTCGACAGGGGCGAGCTCACCCCTCCACTTT,CASSTSTGASSPLHF
.,TRBV6-5,.,TRBJ1-6,TGTGCCAGCAGTTACTCCACCCGACAGAGTAATTCACCCCTCCACTTT,CASSYSTRQSNSPLHF
TRBD2,TRBV28,.,TRBJ2-1,TGTGCCAGCAGTTCCCTCAGCGGGAGGGCCGATTTGCGGGGGAGTAGATCCTACAATGGGCAGTTCTTC,CASSSLSGRADLRGSRSYNGQFF
TRBD2,TRBV6-5,.,TRBJ2-3,TGTGCCAGCAGTCCGACTAGCCCCCAATCAGATACGCAGTATTTT,CASSPTSPQSDTQYF
TRBD1,TRBV4-1,.,TRBJ2-1,TGCGCCAGCAGCTTCCCGGGACAGGAAAGCGGTGAGCAGTTCTTC,CASSFPGQESGEQFF
.,TRBV5-4,.,TRBJ2-1,TGTGCCAGCAGCTTGGGGGGGCCGATTGCGAATGAGCAGTTCTTC,CASSLGGPIANEQFF
TRBD1,TRBV5-1,.,TRBJ2-4,TGCGCCAGCAGCTTGGAACCGAGACAGGGCCTAAACATTCAGTACTTC,CASSLEPRQGLNIQYF
.,TRBV6-5,few,TRBJ1-6,TGTGCCAGCAGTCCTGGAGCAGGGTTTCTCCCTTCACCCCTCCACTTT,CASSPGAGFLPSPLHF
.,TRBV6-5,few,TRBJ2-3,TGTGCCAGCAGTATGGACAGTTCTAGCACAGATACGCAGTATTTT,CASSMDSSSTDTQYF
TRBD1,TRBV4-1,.,TRBJ2-7,TGCGCCAGCACCCAGACACCAGGGGGCCCCTACGAGCAGTACTTC,CASTQTPGGPYEQYF
TRBD1,TRBV29-1,.,TRBJ2-3,TGCAGAGTCCGGAGGACAGGGGGTACAGATACGCAGTATTTT,CRVRRTGGTDTQYF
.,TRBV5-6,few,TRBJ2-1,TGTGCCAGCATCTCTTACAATGAGCAGTTCTTC,CASISYNEQFF
.,TRBV29-1,.,TRBJ2-4,TGCAGCGTTCTCGTGCCAGCCAAAAACTTTCAGTACTTC,CSVLVPAKNFQYF